These 25 T cell receptor beta chains originate from one sample sequenced in a study of radiotherapy plus CTLA-4 blockade in lung cancer. Produced via immunoSEQ multiplex PCR; TCRdb's table is partial and in-frame only. The table records some 40,000 clones, more than 70% of them present only once. The sequenced sample was peripheral blood, obtained from a patient treated with radiotherapy plus ipilimumab. These receptors were obtained from a human donor with non-small cell lung cancer whose response to radiotherapy plus ipilimumab could not be evaluated.

The chain combines TRBV4-2 with TRBJ1-1; D possibly corresponds to TRBD1 (6 bases). The CDR3 loop spans 17 amino acids. V gave up 0 bases and J gave up 1 base, with 15 bases separating them. CDR1 and CDR2 from the germline V gene are LGHNA and YNFKEQ. DNA of the CDR3: TGTGCCAGCAGCCAAGATGGGGGGGGCAGGGAGAACACTGAAGCTTTCTTT. This codes for CASSQDGGGRENTEAFF.

The chain carries TRBV10-3 and TRBJ2-6; D ambiguous. V lost 0 bases, J lost 1 base, and 4 bases lay in between. In germline, CDR1 is ENHRY, CDR2 SYGVKD. There are 15 residues in the CDR3. The CDR3 region is CAISESASGANVLTF. The CDR3 DNA sequence: TGTGCCATCAGTGAGTCGGCATCTGGGGCCAACGTCCTGACTTTC.

The rearrangement joins TRBV2 to TRBJ2-3, with D maybe TRBD2 (7 bases). V was cut by 6 bases and J by 6 bases, with 22 bases left in between. Germline CDR1 SNHLY, CDR2 FYNNEI. The CDR3 covers 16 residues. For the CDR3, the DNA is TGTGCCAGCAGCCTGTCGAGGGGGGGACCGAGGGATACGCAGTATTTT. As protein: CASSLSRGGPRDTQYF.

The rearrangement uses TRBV7-2 and TRBJ1-1; 8 bases are a match to TRBD1. Germline V gene data show CDR1 as SGHTA and CDR2 as FQGNSA. The CDR3 is made up of 12 amino acids. Trimming removed 3 bases from V and 9 bases from J; junction bases left unmatched: 3. Here the CDR3 DNA reads TGTGCCAGCAGCTTGGGGACAGGTCAAGCTTTCTTT. It is translated as CASSLGTGQAFF.

This chain uses TRBV27 with TRBJ2-2; possibly TRBD2 for D (6 bases). Trimming cost V 3 bases and J 6 bases, with 14 bases left between them. This CDR3 region has 15 residues. Germline CDR1 is MNHEY and CDR2 is SMNVEV (reference sequence). The CDR3 reads CASSFYGGAAGELFF. The CDR3 region has the DNA TGTGCCAGCAGTTTTTACGGGGGTGCCGCCGGGGAGCTGTTTTTT.

This clone was detected only a few times. The rearrangement uses TRBV6-6 and TRBJ2-5; D might be TRBD2 (5 bases). V was cut by 8 bases and J by 5 bases, with 15 bases left in between. The CDR3 runs 13 residues. Per the germline V gene, CDR1 is MNHNY and CDR2 is SVGAGI (reference sequence). In DNA form, the CDR3 reads TGTGCCAGCCTGGGAGTGCTTTGGGAGACCCAGTACTTC. Amino acids: CASLGVLWETQYF.

The chain is built from TRBV9 and TRBJ2-1; tentatively, D is TRBD2 (6 bases). The germline V gene has CDR1 SGDLS and CDR2 YYNGEE. V was trimmed by 2 bases and J by 10 bases, leaving 19 bases between them. This CDR3 spans 15 amino acids. Here the CDR3 DNA reads TGTGCCAGCAGCGTTGGAGGGGCCAGTGTAGGGGAGCAGTTCTTC. Amino acids: CASSVGGASVGEQFF.

The rearrangement uses TRBV5-4 and TRBJ1-3; 8 nucleotides align to TRBD1. This CDR3 is built from 17 residues. The germline V gene has CDR1 SGHNT and CDR2 YYREEE (reference sequence). V shed 2 bases and J 7 bases; nucleotides not matched to a gene: 14. The CDR3 nucleotides read TGTGCCAGCAGCTTACCCGGGACAGGCGTCGGCGGGAACACCATATATTTT. Amino acid sequence: CASSLPGTGVGGNTIYF.

The rearrangement links TRBV27 to TRBJ2-7; 9 bases line up with TRBD1. V was clipped by 10 bases and J by 1 base; unmatched bases: 2. This CDR3 has 12 residues. In germline, CDR1 is MNHEY, CDR2 SMNVEV (reference sequence). CDR3 sequence: CANGQGSYEQYF. DNA for the CDR3: TGTGCCAACGGACAGGGGTCCTACGAGCAGTACTTC.

The rearrangement joins TRBV9 to TRBJ1-1; tentatively, D is TRBD1 (6 bases). Germline V gives CDR1 SGDLS, CDR2 YYNGEE. Trimming pared 4 bases from V and 4 bases from J, leaving 14 bases between. The length of the CDR3 is 14 residues. The CDR3 region is CASSSNRAVTEAFF. The CDR3 nucleotides are TGTGCCAGCAGCTCGAACAGGGCGGTCACTGAAGCTTTCTTT.

The chain joins TRBV2 to TRBJ1-1; D call uncertain. V lost 8 bases to trimming and J lost 3 bases, with 16 bases between them. CDR3 length equals 14 residues. Germline CDR1 reads SNHLY; CDR2 reads FYNNEI. The CDR3 nucleotides read TGTGCCAGCTCCCTTGAACGGGGTTACACTGAAGCTTTCTTT. Its translation is CASSLERGYTEAFF.

Of note for this clone: One end of the junction varies from germline; a read error may be responsible. The chain uses TRBV7-2 and TRBJ2-5, with D perhaps TRBD1 (5 bases). Germline V CDR1 and CDR2: SGHTA, FQGNSA. The CDR3 is 12 residues long. For the CDR3, the DNA is TGTGCCAGCAGCTTAGGGGGCCAAGCTTCTCACTTC. Protein sequence: CASSLGGQASHF.

The chain carries TRBV4-3 and TRBJ2-1; D not certain. The V and J ends lost 4 bases and 3 bases respectively, with 7 bases between them. The germline CDR1 and CDR2 sequences are LGHNA and YSLEER. The CDR3 is 13 amino acids. The CDR3 loop reads CASSPHSYNEQFF. CDR3 nucleotide sequence: TGCGCCAGCAGCCCCCACAGCTACAATGAGCAGTTCTTC.

The rearrangement links TRBV29-1 to TRBJ2-1; the D gene is possibly TRBD1 (6 bases). The V and J ends lost 4 bases and 6 bases respectively, with 16 bases between them. The CDR3 is made up of 14 amino acids. In germline, CDR1 is SQVTM, CDR2 ANQGSEA. The CDR3 sequence: CSVGSAGVGNEQFF. The CDR3 DNA reads as TGCAGCGTTGGTTCGGCAGGGGTCGGCAATGAGCAGTTCTTC.

This clone appeared a few times. The chain recombines TRBV19 with TRBJ2-7; D gene ambiguous. Trimming stripped 3 bases from V and 2 bases from J, with 8 bases between. Germline V gene lookup returns CDR1 LNHDA and CDR2 SQIVND (reference sequence). The CDR3 is made up of 13 amino acids. The CDR3 DNA reads as TGTGCCAGTAGTATGGGCTGGACCTACGAGCAGTACTTC. This encodes CASSMGWTYEQYF.

The rearrangement joins TRBV27 to TRBJ2-1; 11 bases fit TRBD1. V shed 3 bases, J shed 6 bases, and the junction held 7 bases outside the gene matches. This CDR3 contains 16 residues. CDR1 and CDR2 (germline): MNHEY, SMNVEV (reference sequence). The CDR3 DNA reads TGTGCCAGCAGTTTGGGCGGGACAGGGGGTAGCAATGAGCAGTTCTTC. It encodes CASSLGGTGGSNEQFF.

The chain joins TRBV5-8 to TRBJ2-7; D is unclear. The germline CDR1 and CDR2 sequences are SGHTS and YDEGEE. CDR3 size: 13 residues. With 4 bases removed from V and 4 bases from J, the gap between germline ends came to 12 bases. This CDR3 is CASSPTGDYEQYF. In DNA form, the CDR3 reads TGTGCCAGCAGCCCCACCGGAGATTACGAGCAGTACTTC.

This chain links TRBV9 with TRBJ2-1; 7 positions agree with TRBD2. V lost 2 bases to trimming and J lost 5 bases; unmatched junction nucleotides: 1. The CDR3 is 13 residues long. Germline V lookup: CDR1 SGDLS, CDR2 YYNGEE. The CDR3 sequence: CASSVGGNNEQFF. The CDR3, as DNA: TGTGCCAGCAGCGTGGGGGGGAACAATGAGCAGTTCTTC.

Here the CDR3 DNA reads TGTGCCAGGGGGAGCCAGGGGGCTAATTCACCCCTCCACTTT. Protein product: CARGSQGANSPLHF. The chain carries TRBV7-6 and TRBJ1-6; TRBD1 aligns across 8 bases. This CDR3 is built from 14 residues. Germline CDR1 and CDR2: SGHVS and FNYEAQ. The junction had 7 bases not matched to a gene; V was cut back by 9 bases and J by 6 bases. Drawing the rest from reference TRBV7-6 and TRBJ1-6, the complete variable domain is GAGVSQSPRYKVTKRGQDVALRCDPISGHVSLYWYRQALGQGPEFLTYFNYEAQQDKSGLPNDRFSAERPEGSISTLTIQRTEQRDSAMYRCARGSQGANSPLHFGNGTRLTVT.

The gene calls are TRBV29-1 and TRBJ2-7, with 11 positions matching TRBD2. The trim removed 6 bases at V and 0 bases at J, leaving 4 bases unmatched. CDR1 is SQVTM and CDR2 is ANQGSEA in the germline V gene. This CDR3 is built from 14 residues. CDR3 sequence (DNA): TGCAGCGTCTTAGCGGGAGGGAGCTCCTACGAGCAGTACTTC. It codes for CSVLAGGSSYEQYF.

The gene calls are TRBV30 and TRBJ2-7, with D uncertain. Germline V gene sequence: CDR1 GTSNPN, CDR2 SVGIG (reference sequence). This CDR3 comprises 15 residues. The V end was cut by 5 bases, the J end by 7 bases, with 24 bases between. CDR3 residues: CAWPPPAEVPSEQYF. The CDR3 nucleotides are TGTGCCTGGCCCCCCCCCGCAGAGGTCCCCTCGGAGCAGTACTTC.

The V and J genes are TRBV30 and TRBJ1-4; the match to TRBD1 covers 8 bases. There are 12 residues in the CDR3. The V segment lost 8 bases and the J segment 4 bases; nucleotides outside the gene matches: 3. Germline V gene lookup returns CDR1 GTSNPN and CDR2 SVGIG (reference sequence). CDR3 sequence (DNA): TGTGCCGGACAGGGTATTAATGAAAAACTGTTTTTT. Translating gives CAGQGINEKLFF.

V and J are TRBV4-1 and TRBJ1-6; 8 bases line up with TRBD1. Trimming took 0 bases from V and 7 from J; bases not matched to a gene: 11. The CDR3 totals 18 residues. In germline, CDR1 is MGHRA, CDR2 YSYEKL. The CDR3: CASSQERPRTGWNSPLHF. CDR3 DNA sequence: TGCGCCAGCAGCCAAGAACGTCCCCGGACAGGGTGGAATTCACCCCTCCACTTT.

This clone has just one count. The V gene is TRBV7-8, the J gene TRBJ2-7, with D uncertain. Germline assignment: CDR1 SGHVS and CDR2 FQNEAQ. Trimming stripped 5 bases from V and 1 base from J, with 12 bases between. The CDR3 contains 14 residues. The CDR3 DNA is TGTGCCAGCAGCCTGCCGACATGGTCCTACGAGCAGTACTTC. Protein: CASSLPTWSYEQYF.

This clone was seen more than once but under ten times. This chain links TRBV5-8 with TRBJ2-1, with D tentatively TRBD1 (5 bases). The CDR3 covers 15 residues. V was pared by 2 bases and J by 0 bases, with 9 bases between. CDR1 and CDR2 from the germline V gene are SGHTS and YDEGEE. CDR3 amino acids: CASSLDSSSYNEQFF. In DNA, the CDR3 is TGTGCCAGCAGCTTAGACAGCAGCTCCTACAATGAGCAGTTCTTC.